This T cell receptor beta chain was documented in a study of shared clonotypes between healthy human individuals. Germline V gene sequence: CDR1 MGHDK, CDR2 SYGVNS. The trim removed 3 bases at V and 3 bases at J, leaving 3 bases unmatched. The CDR3 has 14 amino acids. TCRdb's copy holds only in-frame clones and misses some; the assay was immunoSEQ multiplex PCR. The sample records 400,000 or so clones, around 96% being singletons. Sample: memory CD8+ T cells sorted from blood. As for subset: CD45RO+ cells pooled with CCR7-negative TemRA cells. The TCR was taken from a man aged 25 to 40 in good health. This chain links TRBV25-1 with TRBJ2-7, with 9 bases matching TRBD1. For the CDR3, the DNA is TGTGCCAGCAGTGACCCGGGACAGGGCTACGAGCAGTACTTC. Protein: CASSDPGQGYEQYF.